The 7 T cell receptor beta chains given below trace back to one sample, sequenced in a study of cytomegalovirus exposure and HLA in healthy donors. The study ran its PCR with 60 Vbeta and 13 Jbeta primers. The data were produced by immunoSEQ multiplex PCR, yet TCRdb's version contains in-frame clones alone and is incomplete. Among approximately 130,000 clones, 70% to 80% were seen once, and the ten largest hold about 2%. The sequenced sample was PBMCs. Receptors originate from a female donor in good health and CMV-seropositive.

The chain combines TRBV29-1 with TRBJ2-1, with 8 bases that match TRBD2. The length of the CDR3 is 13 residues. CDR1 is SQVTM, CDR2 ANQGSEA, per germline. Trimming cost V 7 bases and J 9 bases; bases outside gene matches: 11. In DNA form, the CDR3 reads TGCAGCGCCTCAGCGGGGGCCCCGGGTGAGCAGTTCTTC. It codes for CSASAGAPGEQFF.

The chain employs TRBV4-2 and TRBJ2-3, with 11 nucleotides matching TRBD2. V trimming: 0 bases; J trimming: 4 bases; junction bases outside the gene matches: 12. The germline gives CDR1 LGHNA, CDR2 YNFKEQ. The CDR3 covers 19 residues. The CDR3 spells CASSQDSSGGPIRPDTQYF. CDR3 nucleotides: TGTGCCAGCAGCCAAGATTCTAGCGGGGGGCCAATACGACCAGATACGCAGTATTTT.

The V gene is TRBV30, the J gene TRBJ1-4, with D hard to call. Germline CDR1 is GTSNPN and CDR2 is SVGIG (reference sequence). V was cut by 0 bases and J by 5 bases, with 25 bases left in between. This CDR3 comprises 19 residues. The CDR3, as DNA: TGTGCCTGGAGTGTACATAAGAGCTCCTGGTTCGCGGCGAATGAAAAACTGTTTTTT. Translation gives CAWSVHKSSWFAANEKLFF.

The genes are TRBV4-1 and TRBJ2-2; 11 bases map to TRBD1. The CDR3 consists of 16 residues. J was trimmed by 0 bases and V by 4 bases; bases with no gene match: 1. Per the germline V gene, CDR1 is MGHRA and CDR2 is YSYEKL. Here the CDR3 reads CASSPGQGANTGELFF. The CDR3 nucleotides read TGCGCCAGCAGCCCGGGACAGGGGGCGAACACCGGGGAGCTGTTTTTT.

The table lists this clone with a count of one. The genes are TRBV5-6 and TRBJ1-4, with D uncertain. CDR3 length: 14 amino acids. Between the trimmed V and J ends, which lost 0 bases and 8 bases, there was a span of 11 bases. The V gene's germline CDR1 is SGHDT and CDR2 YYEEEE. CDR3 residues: CASSLVVAGEKLFF. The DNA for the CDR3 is TGTGCCAGCAGCTTGGTGGTGGCCGGGGAAAAACTGTTTTTT.

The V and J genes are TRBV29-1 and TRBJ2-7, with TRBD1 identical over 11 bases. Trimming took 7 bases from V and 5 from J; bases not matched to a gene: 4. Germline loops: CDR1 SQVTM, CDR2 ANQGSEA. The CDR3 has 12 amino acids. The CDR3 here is CSAGTGGDEQYF. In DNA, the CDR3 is TGCAGCGCCGGGACAGGGGGGGACGAGCAGTACTTC.

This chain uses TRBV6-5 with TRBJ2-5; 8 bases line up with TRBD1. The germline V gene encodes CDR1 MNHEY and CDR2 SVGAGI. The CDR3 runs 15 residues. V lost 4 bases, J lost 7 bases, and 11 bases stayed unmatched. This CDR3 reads CASSSPTGDGRTQYF. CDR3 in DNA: TGTGCCAGCAGTTCTCCGACAGGGGACGGACGGACCCAGTACTTC.